The 29 T cell receptor beta chains in this list originate from one sample, sequenced in a study of T cell repertoires in ileal Crohn's disease. Repertoires were generated with immunoSEQ multiplex PCR, while TCRdb's copy carries only in-frame clones and drops some. The data contain 5,300 or so clones, over 65% of them singletons. Time point specified: proximal margin of the surgical specimen (macroscopically non-inflamed). The specimen sequenced was ileal tissue. The receptors were gathered from an adult with Crohn's disease.

This CDR3 reads CASSFQRAMNTEAFF. In DNA, the CDR3 is TGTGCCAGCAGTTTCCAAAGGGCCATGAACACTGAAGCTTTCTTT. The chain is built from TRBV6-6 and TRBJ1-1; no reliable D call. V was cut by 4 bases and J by 0 bases, with 12 bases left in between. The CDR3 consists of 15 residues. Germline CDR1 reads MNHNY; CDR2 reads SVGAGI (reference sequence).

As DNA, the CDR3 is TGTGCTAGTGGTAAACCAGAGGGGGCAGGGGGCAATCTGAACACTGAAGCTTTCTTT. Amino acids: CASGKPEGAGGNLNTEAFF. The V and J genes are TRBV12-5 and TRBJ1-1, with 8 bases fitting TRBD1. Germline V lookup: CDR1 LGHNT, CDR2 FRNRAP. Germline trimming cut 5 bases from V and 0 bases from J; bases unmatched to any gene: 17. CDR3 length: 19 residues.

A word on this clone: Other DNA sequences in the sample encode the same CDR3. The rearrangement joins TRBV9 to TRBJ1-1; D is possibly TRBD1 (5 bases). The V end was cut by 0 bases, the J end by 4 bases, with 13 bases between. The CDR3 is 15 residues long. Germline V gene sequence: CDR1 SGDLS, CDR2 YYNGEE. CDR3 sequence (DNA): TGTGCCAGCAGCGTAGTCGGGGGGAAGGGCACTGAAGCTTTCTTT. This translates into CASSVVGGKGTEAFF.

The V and J genes are TRBV9 and TRBJ2-1, with D possibly being TRBD1 or TRBD2 (5 bases each). V was clipped by 2 bases and J by 3 bases, with 9 bases between them. This CDR3 contains 14 residues. Per germline, CDR1 SGDLS and CDR2 YYNGEE. CDR3 loop: CASSVGAVYNEQFF. The CDR3 DNA reads TGTGCCAGCAGCGTCGGGGCGGTCTACAATGAGCAGTTCTTC.

The chain carries TRBV4-3 and TRBJ2-3; possibly TRBD1 for D (6 bases). Germline CDR1 and CDR2: LGHNA and YSLEER. The CDR3 covers 14 residues. The V end lost 5 bases, the J end lost 1 base, and 10 bases lay between the germline ends. CDR3 DNA sequence: TGCGCCAGCAGCGACCGGACAGGCACAGATACGCAGTATTTT. It codes for CASSDRTGTDTQYF.

This chain connects TRBV7-2 to TRBJ2-1, with 10 bases fitting TRBD2. The germline V gene has CDR1 SGHTA and CDR2 FQGNSA. Germline trimming cut 0 bases from V and 13 bases from J; bases unmatched to any gene: 6. The CDR3 extends over 14 amino acids. CDR3 in amino acids: CASSLAFSGRTQFF. The CDR3 region has the DNA TGTGCCAGCAGCTTAGCGTTTAGCGGGAGGACCCAGTTCTTC.

J is TRBJ1-5 and V is TRBV28; 8 nucleotides line up with TRBD1. The trim removed 5 bases at V and 8 bases at J, leaving 20 bases unmatched. CDR3 length: 18 residues. Germline CDR1 reads MDHEN; CDR2 reads SYDVKM. CDR3 DNA sequence: TGTGCCAGCAGTCCTTACCCGCTGCAGGGGGCGCCTAGAAAGCCCCAGCATTTT. Translated: CASSPYPLQGAPRKPQHF.

J is TRBJ1-2 and V is TRBV7-6; D unclear. The CDR3 covers 14 residues. CDR1 and CDR2 from the germline V gene are SGHVS and FNYEAQ. Trimming stripped 4 bases from V and 4 bases from J, with 13 bases between. The CDR3 reads CASSSTGEGYGYTF. In DNA, the CDR3 is TGTGCCAGCAGCTCCACCGGAGAGGGCTATGGCTACACCTTC.

The chain couples TRBV23-1 to TRBJ1-5; 8 nucleotides agree with TRBD1. TRBV23-1 is an open reading frame whose function is uncertain. The CDR3 contains 15 residues. The J segment lost 7 bases and the V segment lost 3 bases, leaving 8 bases of the junction unmatched. The CDR3 nucleotides read TGCGCCAGCAGTCACCGGGGACAGGAGACGCAGCCCCAGCATTTT. This encodes CASSHRGQETQPQHF.

V usage is TRBV5-1 and J usage is TRBJ1-5; D perhaps matches TRBD1 (5 bases). CDR3 size: 13 residues. The germline V and J ends were trimmed by 3 bases and 4 bases, with 8 bases remaining between them. Germline assignment: CDR1 SGHRS and CDR2 YFSETQ. In DNA, the CDR3 is TGCGCCAGCAGCTCAGGGAGGAATCAGCCCCAGCATTTT. It translates to CASSSGRNQPQHF.

The chain employs TRBV7-2 and TRBJ2-3, with 8 bases fitting TRBD2. Germline values: CDR1 SGHTA, CDR2 FQGNSA. V shed 0 bases and J 5 bases; nucleotides not matched to a gene: 4. The CDR3 is 15 residues long. The CDR3 reads CASSLAAGDRDTQYF. CDR3 bases: TGTGCCAGCAGCTTAGCAGCGGGAGATAGAGATACGCAGTATTTT.

This chain connects TRBV6-5 to TRBJ1-2; the match to TRBD1 covers 7 bases. The trim removed 7 bases at V and 4 bases at J, leaving 12 bases unmatched. CDR3 length: 15 residues. The germline V gene has CDR1 MNHEY and CDR2 SVGAGI. The chain's CDR3 is CASTRGGIQLYGYTF. In nucleotides, the CDR3 is TGTGCCAGCACCAGGGGGGGAATCCAGCTCTATGGCTACACCTTC.

This clone was counted only a few times. This chain uses TRBV7-2 with TRBJ1-2; 9 bases line up with TRBD1. Looked up from germline, CDR1 is SGHTA and CDR2 is FQGNSA. The J segment lost 3 bases and the V segment lost 5 bases, leaving 4 bases of the junction unmatched. The CDR3 has 14 amino acids. CDR3 DNA sequence: TGTGCCAGCAGCCCGGGACAGGGCTACTATGGCTACACCTTC. It encodes CASSPGQGYYGYTF.

The chain employs TRBV4-3 and TRBJ1-1, with D maybe TRBD1 (6 bases). V lost 0 bases, J lost 3 bases, and 14 bases lay in between. This CDR3 contains 16 residues. CDR1 and CDR2 from the germline V gene are LGHNA and YSLEER. The CDR3 coding sequence is TGCGCCAGCAGCCAAGATTATCCGGGGGCGCACACTGAAGCTTTCTTT. Translating it yields CASSQDYPGAHTEAFF.

This chain joins TRBV28 and TRBJ1-1, with 7 bases identical to TRBD1. CDR1 MDHEN and CDR2 SYDVKM come from the germline V gene. Trimming removed 5 bases from V and 4 bases from J; junction bases left unmatched: 7. This CDR3 spans 14 amino acids. CDR3 nucleotides: TGTGCCAGCAGTCGAGCAGCAGGGGGCACTGAAGCTTTCTTT. Translation gives CASSRAAGGTEAFF.

The chain is built from TRBV4-2 and TRBJ1-2; the D is unclear. The CDR3 extends over 12 amino acids. Germline-derived CDR1 and CDR2 are LGHNA and YNFKEQ. V lost 6 bases and J 8 bases, leaving 13 bases between the germline ends. CDR3 bases: TGTGCCAGCAGGGCGCCCTGGCGAGGCTACACCTTC. Translating gives CASRAPWRGYTF.

This clone was counted a few times. The CDR3: CASSSGTGNGYTF. In DNA form, the CDR3 reads TGTGCCAGCAGCTCCGGGACAGGGAACGGCTACACCTTC. This chain connects TRBV7-3 to TRBJ1-2; TRBD1 agrees at 9 bases. CDR3 length: 13 amino acids. Germline CDR1 and CDR2: SGHTA and FQGTGA. V gave up 4 bases and J gave up 8 bases; unmatched junction bases: 5. Full variable domain (remainder filled in from reference TRBV7-3 and TRBJ1-2): GAGVSQTPSNKVTEKGKYVELRCDPISGHTALYWYRQSLGQGPEFLIYFQGTGAADDSGLPNDRFFAVRPEGSVSTLKIQRTERGDSAVYLCASSSGTGNGYTFGSGTRLTVV.

The V and J genes are TRBV7-9 and TRBJ1-1, with a possible D match to TRBD1 (6 bases). V lost 2 bases and J lost 2, with 12 bases in between. This CDR3 has 15 amino acids. CDR1 SEHNR and CDR2 FQNEAQ come from the germline V gene (reference sequence). CDR3 residues: CASSLWVGGNTEAFF. The DNA for the CDR3 is TGTGCCAGCAGCTTATGGGTCGGGGGCAACACTGAAGCTTTCTTT.

This chain joins TRBV28 and TRBJ2-1, with D possibly being TRBD2 (6 bases). This CDR3 spans 14 amino acids. Germline V gene data show CDR1 as MDHEN and CDR2 as SYDVKM. Trimming cost V 6 bases and J 0 bases, with 9 bases left between them. The CDR3 coding sequence is TGTGCCAGCAGCACGGACTACTCCTACAATGAGCAGTTCTTC. The encoded protein is CASSTDYSYNEQFF. Supplemented by reference TRBV28 and TRBJ2-1, the full variable domain reads DVKVTQSSRYLVKRTGEKVFLECVQDMDHENMFWYRQDPGLGLRLIYFSYDVKMKEKGDIPEGYSVSREKKERFSLILESASTNQTSMYLCASSTDYSYNEQFFGPGTRLTVL.

This clone is labeled as large. This sample also contains other DNA sequences that code for the same CDR3. The chain recombines TRBV5-4 with TRBJ2-7, with 8 bases that match TRBD1. Trimming removed 2 bases from V and 6 bases from J; junction bases left unmatched: 7. CDR3 length: 14 residues. Germline V lookup: CDR1 SGHNT, CDR2 YYREEE (reference sequence). CDR3 DNA sequence: TGTGCCAGCAGCTTAGGGCAGGGGGCGTCCGAGCAGTACTTC. This sequence encodes CASSLGQGASEQYF.

This chain joins TRBV11-3 and TRBJ2-2; no definite D call. The CDR3 runs 13 residues. CDR1 and CDR2 (germline): SGHNT, YENEEA. Trimming cost V 5 bases and J 4 bases, with 8 bases left between them. In DNA, the CDR3 is TGTGCCAGCAGCCCCACCCCCACCGGGGAGCTGTTTTTT. It codes for CASSPTPTGELFF.

This chain joins TRBV5-1 and TRBJ2-7; TRBD1 is a possible D gene (6 bases). V was cut by 0 bases and J by 2 bases, with 12 bases left in between. Per the germline V gene, CDR1 is SGHRS and CDR2 is YFSETQ. The CDR3 consists of 15 residues. The CDR3 DNA is TGCGCCAGCAGCTTGGAACAGGGCCCTCCCTACGAGCAGTACTTC. It encodes CASSLEQGPPYEQYF.

The chain links TRBV18 to TRBJ1-1; D not certain. V lost 5 bases to trimming and J lost 3 bases, with 10 bases between them. The CDR3 consists of 13 residues. CDR1 KGHSH and CDR2 LQKENI come from the germline V gene. For the CDR3, the DNA is TGTGCCAGCTCATTTCAGGAGGACACTGAAGCTTTCTTT. Translated: CASSFQEDTEAFF. Full variable domain (missing parts from reference TRBV18 and TRBJ1-1): NAGVMQNPRHLVRRRGQEARLRCSPMKGHSHVYWYRQLPEEGLKFMVYLQKENIIDESGMPKERFSAEFPKEGPSILRIQQVVRGDSAAYFCASSFQEDTEAFFGQGTRLTVV.

The V and J genes are TRBV7-2 and TRBJ2-1; 8 nucleotides match TRBD2. This CDR3 region has 20 residues. Germline CDR1 SGHTA, CDR2 FQGNSA. The V and J ends lost 0 bases and 9 bases, in that order; junction bases with no gene match: 22. The CDR3 DNA reads TGTGCCAGCAGCTTAGCAGGTAGCGGGGCCCTTGCCTCCTCTAGGGGTGAGCAGTTCTTC. This sequence encodes CASSLAGSGALASSRGEQFF.

This chain uses TRBV7-2 with TRBJ2-1; 7 positions agree with TRBD2. The CDR3 covers 14 residues. Losses at the gene ends were 1 base for V and 9 bases for J; bases not matched to a gene: 6. The germline gives CDR1 SGHTA, CDR2 FQGNSA. The DNA of the CDR3 is TGTGCCAGCAGCTTAGGCGGGAGCAAATCTGAGCAGTTCTTC. This encodes CASSLGGSKSEQFF.

The sample holds a few counts of this clone. The chain uses TRBV19 and TRBJ2-7; TRBD2 agrees at 12 bases. This CDR3 region has 19 residues. Germline V CDR1 and CDR2: LNHDA, SQIVND (reference sequence). V shed 5 bases, J shed 3 bases, and the junction held 17 bases outside the gene matches. The CDR3 is CASSSPPGTSGSSIYEQYF. As DNA, the CDR3 is TGTGCCAGTAGTTCACCCCCTGGGACTAGCGGGTCCTCGATCTACGAGCAGTACTTC.

The J gene is TRBJ1-5, the V gene TRBV19, with D uncertain. Germline-derived CDR1 and CDR2 are LNHDA and SQIVND (reference sequence). V was pared by 6 bases and J by 3 bases, with 6 bases between. This CDR3 contains 12 residues. CDR3 in DNA: TGTGCCAGTAGACGATCCAATCAGCCCCAGCATTTT. Its protein product is CASRRSNQPQHF.

The sample holds a few counts of this clone. The J gene is TRBJ1-2, the V gene TRBV30; D not certain. The CDR3 runs 14 residues. Germline V CDR1 and CDR2: GTSNPN, SVGIG (reference sequence). Trimming stripped 1 base from V and 4 bases from J, with 13 bases between. CDR3 in amino acids: CAWSDSPSVYGYTF. CDR3 sequence (DNA): TGTGCCTGGAGTGACTCCCCGAGCGTCTATGGCTACACCTTC. The variable domain in full, with the rest retrieved from reference TRBV30 and TRBJ1-2, is SQTIHQWPATLVQPVGSPLSLECTVEGTSNPNLYWYRQAAGRGLQLLFYSVGIGQISSEVPQNLSASRPQDRQFILSSKKLLLSDSGFYLCAWSDSPSVYGYTFGSGTRLTVV.

This clone was seen a handful of times. Other DNA sequences in this sample translate to the same CDR3. V is TRBV30 and J is TRBJ1-1, with unresolved D. The CDR3 extends over 13 amino acids. CDR1 is GTSNPN, CDR2 SVGIG, per germline (reference sequence). Trimming took 0 bases from V and 1 from J, leaving 6 bases between them. CDR3 in DNA: TGTGCCTGGAGTGTTGGTACGAACACTGAAGCTTTCTTT. Translation: CAWSVGTNTEAFF.